The 21 T cell receptor beta chains reported below all come from one sample, sequenced in a study of graft-versus-host responses after intestinal transplantation (dated by TCRdb to the early 2020s). Libraries were made using the immunoSEQ multiplex PCR assay. The immuneACCESS repertoire file appears here via TCRdb, limited to in-frame rearrangements. These files lack a portion of the clones; in checked studies, under half of the deficit traces to unresolved V genes, and the cause of the others is not known. The sample profile shows 80,000 to 95,000 clones; 88% of them were found once. Around 0.27% of the sample rests with the top ten. For these TCRs, the target antigens are not known. In light of the paper, this sample's time point label describes: cells obtained before transplantation from donor or recipient. The source was unstimulated CD4+ T cells sorted from spleen or lymph node cells, collected before transplant. The receptor set was obtained from a human donor who was the organ donor for an intestinal transplant.

This clone was picked up one time. Germline is not matched at one junction end, which may reflect a read error. V and J are TRBV7-3 and TRBJ2-7; TRBD2 aligns across 14 bases. This CDR3 region has 15 residues. Germline loops: CDR1 SGHTA, CDR2 FQGTGA. In DNA form, the CDR3 reads TGTGCCAGCAGCCGACTAGCGGGAGGGCCTTCCGAGAAGTACTTC. It encodes CASSRLAGGPSEKYF.

The V gene is TRBV5-4, the J gene TRBJ2-7; TRBD2 agrees at 7 bases. Per germline, CDR1 SGHNT and CDR2 YYREEE (reference sequence). The V gene end was trimmed by 3 bases and the J gene end by 0 bases; junction bases not matched to a gene: 6. The CDR3 has 15 residues. CDR3 DNA sequence: TGTGCCAGCAGCTCCTCTAGCGGAAGCTCCTACGAGCAGTACTTC. Encoded protein: CASSSSSGSSYEQYF.

The chain has TRBV11-2 and TRBJ1-2; possible D gene TRBD1, 6 bases. The germline gives CDR1 SGHAT, CDR2 FQNNGV. Trimming removed 0 bases from V and 5 bases from J, with 13 bases in between. The CDR3 totals 15 residues. The CDR3 reads CASSLEGGAAYGYTF. The CDR3 nucleotides are TGTGCCAGCAGCTTAGAAGGGGGGGCAGCGTATGGCTACACCTTC.

The chain carries TRBV7-2 and TRBJ2-2, with 12 bases matching TRBD2. The J segment lost 5 bases and the V segment lost 1 base, leaving 11 bases of the junction unmatched. Looked up from germline, CDR1 is SGHTA and CDR2 is FQGNSA. CDR3 size: 19 residues. The CDR3 here is CASSLVRLAGGPGTGELFF. In DNA form, the CDR3 reads TGTGCCAGCAGCTTAGTCCGCCTAGCGGGGGGGCCGGGAACCGGGGAGCTGTTTTTT.

This sequence joins TRBV6-5 and TRBJ1-1, with 7 bases identical to TRBD1. The CDR3 runs 15 residues. V shed 4 bases and J 4 bases; nucleotides not matched to a gene: 9. Germline assignment: CDR1 MNHEY and CDR2 SVGAGI. CDR3 residues: CASSSDRVQGTEAFF. In DNA form, the CDR3 reads TGTGCCAGCAGTTCTGACAGGGTTCAGGGCACTGAAGCTTTCTTT.

This chain uses TRBV7-6 with TRBJ2-3, with 9 bases lining up with TRBD2. Germline V lookup: CDR1 SGHVS, CDR2 FNYEAQ. The CDR3 spans 15 residues. The junction had 5 bases not matched to a gene; V was cut back by 0 bases and J by 7 bases. CDR3 in amino acids: CASSLAGLAPNTQYF. The DNA of the CDR3 is TGTGCCAGCAGCTTAGCGGGACTAGCCCCCAATACGCAGTATTTT.

The chain couples TRBV28 to TRBJ2-3; 8 nucleotides agree with TRBD1. There are 16 residues in the CDR3. Unmatched junction bases numbered 17, after V lost 4 bases and J lost 11 bases. The germline CDR1 and CDR2 sequences are MDHEN and SYDVKM. The CDR3, as DNA: TGTGCCAGCAGTTCCAAACCGGGACAGGTCACTGGGAGGCAGTATTTT. It encodes CASSSKPGQVTGRQYF.

In its sample, this clone was seen once. The V gene is TRBV10-3, the J gene TRBJ1-5; D uncertain. The V end lost 0 bases, the J end lost 7 bases, and 13 bases lay between the germline ends. The CDR3 spans 15 residues. CDR1 ENHRY and CDR2 SYGVKD come from the germline V gene. The CDR3 protein is CAISESSLLSQPQHF. The CDR3 bases are TGTGCCATCAGTGAGTCGAGTCTGCTCTCCCAGCCCCAGCATTTT.

The chain has TRBV28 and TRBJ2-1, with TRBD1 matching over 7 bases. Germline V lookup: CDR1 MDHEN, CDR2 SYDVKM. The CDR3 extends over 15 amino acids. The J segment lost 6 bases and the V segment lost 2 bases, leaving 7 bases of the junction unmatched. As DNA, the CDR3 is TGTGCCAGCAGTTTACCCGACAGGGCCCTCAATGAGCAGTTCTTC. As protein: CASSLPDRALNEQFF.

The rearrangement links TRBV5-1 to TRBJ2-3, with 9 nucleotides matching TRBD2. Trimming at V came to 0 bases and at J to 1 base, leaving 0 bases not matched to a gene. CDR1 is SGHRS and CDR2 is YFSETQ in the germline V gene. CDR3 size: 15 residues. CDR3 nucleotides: TGCGCCAGCAGCTTGGCTAGCGGGGGCACAGATACGCAGTATTTT. Protein: CASSLASGGTDTQYF.

V usage is TRBV7-3 and J usage is TRBJ2-3; 10 bases are shared with TRBD2. Germline CDR1 and CDR2: SGHTA and FQGTGA. There are 15 residues in the CDR3. Unmatched junction bases numbered 9, after V lost 6 bases and J lost 6 bases. CDR3 in DNA: TGTGCCAGCAGTTCCCGAGCGGGAGGGCCGGATACGCAGTATTTT. This translates into CASSSRAGGPDTQYF.

DNA for the CDR3: TGTGCCAGTTCCTCCCGGGACAGGTTTGGGGCTTTCTTT. Translation gives CASSSRDRFGAFF. V gene TRBV19 combines with J gene TRBJ1-1; TRBD1 agrees at 8 bases. The junction had 13 bases not matched to a gene; V was cut back by 8 bases and J by 11 bases. The CDR3 sequence is 13 residues long. Germline loops: CDR1 LNHDA, CDR2 SQIVND (reference sequence).

The rearrangement joins TRBV28 to TRBJ2-3; 9 positions match TRBD1. The CDR3 has 15 amino acids. Trimming at V came to 6 bases and at J to 3 bases, leaving 7 bases not matched to a gene. Germline V lookup: CDR1 MDHEN, CDR2 SYDVKM. CDR3 sequence reads: CASSYDRGLTDTQYF. For the CDR3, the DNA is TGTGCCAGCAGCTACGACAGGGGGTTAACAGATACGCAGTATTTT.

This chain connects TRBV4-2 to TRBJ2-3; 8 nucleotides agree with TRBD2. Per germline, CDR1 LGHNA and CDR2 YNFKEQ. The trim removed 2 bases at V and 0 bases at J, leaving 4 bases unmatched. This CDR3 spans 16 amino acids. As DNA, the CDR3 is TGTGCCAGCAGCCAAACGGGCGGGGGGAGCACAGATACGCAGTATTTT. It is translated as CASSQTGGGSTDTQYF.

This rearrangement joins TRBV4-1 to TRBJ2-3; possibly TRBD2 for D (6 bases). Trimming removed 0 bases from V and 3 bases from J, with 13 bases in between. CDR3 length: 16 residues. Germline V gene sequence: CDR1 MGHRA, CDR2 YSYEKL. Here the CDR3 reads CASSQDFGLMTDTQYF. CDR3 coding DNA: TGCGCCAGCAGCCAAGATTTCGGACTAATGACAGATACGCAGTATTTT.

A remark on this clone: Germline and junction disagree at one end, which may indicate a read error. The rearrangement uses TRBV5-1 and TRBJ2-1, with D possibly being TRBD2 (5 bases). CDR1 and CDR2 (germline): SGHRS, YFSETQ. The CDR3 is made up of 16 amino acids. CDR3 nucleotides: TGCGCCAGCAGGTTGGCGGCGGGTAACTCCTACAATGAGCAGTTCTTC. Protein product: CASRLAAGNSYNEQFF.

The chain joins TRBV5-1 to TRBJ2-6, with TRBD1 identical over 8 bases. Germline V gene data show CDR1 as SGHRS and CDR2 as YFSETQ. CDR3 length: 17 amino acids. Trimming took 4 bases from V and 0 from J; bases not matched to a gene: 6. CDR3 region: CASSPRTGGSGANVLTF. The DNA of the CDR3 is TGCGCCAGCAGCCCAAGAACAGGGGGCTCTGGGGCCAACGTCCTGACTTTC.

About this clone: Other DNA sequences of this sample code for an identical CDR3. The chain combines TRBV9 with TRBJ1-1; D might be TRBD1 (5 bases). The length of the CDR3 is 13 residues. Trimming shortened V by 2 bases and J by 0 bases, and 5 bases separated the two germline ends. Germline values: CDR1 SGDLS, CDR2 YYNGEE. CDR3 sequence reads: CASSVTVNTEAFF. Written as DNA, the CDR3 is TGTGCCAGCAGCGTGACAGTGAACACTGAAGCTTTCTTT.

This clone was observed a handful of times. The rearrangement uses TRBV27 and TRBJ1-2; TRBD1 might be the D (5 bases). Germline V gene data show CDR1 as MNHEY and CDR2 as SMNVEV (reference sequence). V was trimmed by 0 bases and J by 5 bases, leaving 10 bases between them. The CDR3 has 14 residues. Written as DNA, the CDR3 is TGTGCCAGCAGTTTATCCCCACAGGCTTATGGCTACACCTTC. Its translation: CASSLSPQAYGYTF.

The rearrangement uses TRBV5-1 and TRBJ1-1; D is perhaps TRBD1 (6 bases). This CDR3 spans 14 amino acids. V was shortened by 5 bases and J by 1 base, with 12 bases between the two germline ends. Germline V gene sequence: CDR1 SGHRS, CDR2 YFSETQ. The CDR3 sequence is CASRQGHSNTEAFF. Written as DNA, the CDR3 is TGCGCCAGCAGGCAGGGACACTCGAACACTGAAGCTTTCTTT. Full variable domain (remainder filled in from reference TRBV5-1 and TRBJ1-1): KAGVTQTPRYLIKTRGQQVTLSCSPISGHRSVSWYQQTPGQGLQFLFEYFSETQRNKGNFPGRFSGRQFSNSRSEMNVSTLELGDSALYLCASRQGHSNTEAFFGQGTRLTVV.

The chain carries TRBV7-8 and TRBJ2-5, with TRBD2 identical over 8 bases. With V trimmed by 5 bases and J by 3 bases, 5 bases remained unmatched. The CDR3 consists of 14 residues. The germline gives CDR1 SGHVS, CDR2 FQNEAQ. CDR3 amino acids: CASSQRRGEETQYF. The CDR3, as DNA: TGTGCCAGCAGCCAGCGGCGGGGGGAAGAGACCCAGTACTTC.